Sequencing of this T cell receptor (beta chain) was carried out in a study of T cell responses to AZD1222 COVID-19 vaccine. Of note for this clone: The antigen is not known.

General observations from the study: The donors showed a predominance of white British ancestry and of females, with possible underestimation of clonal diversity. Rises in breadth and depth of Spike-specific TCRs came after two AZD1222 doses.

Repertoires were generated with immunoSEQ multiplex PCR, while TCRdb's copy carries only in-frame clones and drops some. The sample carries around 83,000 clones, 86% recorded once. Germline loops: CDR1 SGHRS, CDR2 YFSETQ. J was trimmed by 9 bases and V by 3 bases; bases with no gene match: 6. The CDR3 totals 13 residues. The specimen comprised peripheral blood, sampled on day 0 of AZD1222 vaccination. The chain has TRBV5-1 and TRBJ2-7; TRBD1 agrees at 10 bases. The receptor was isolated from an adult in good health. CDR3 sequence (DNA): TGCGCCAGCAGCTGGGGGACAGGGGCCGGGCAGTACTTC. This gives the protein CASSWGTGAGQYF.